This entry is about one T cell receptor beta chain. The data stem from a study of OX40 agonist ivuxolimab in advanced cancers. The CDR3 spans 13 residues. Germline values: CDR1 SGDLS, CDR2 YYNGEE. V was pared by 2 bases and J by 8 bases, with 2 bases of the junction left unmatched. The assay was immunoSEQ multiplex PCR, and TCRdb's table has in-frame clones only and misses some. This table holds roughly 43,000 clones, 82% found once. Sequencing was performed on CD4+ or CD8+ T cells sorted from blood, taken in a trial of the OX40 agonist ivuxolimab. The sequence was collected from an adult with an advanced solid tumor such as melanoma, head and neck, liver or kidney cancer. The rearrangement links TRBV9 to TRBJ2-2, with 8 nucleotides matching TRBD2. The CDR3 protein is CASSVPSGGELFF. CDR3 nucleotides: TGTGCCAGCAGCGTTCCTAGCGGGGGGGAGCTGTTTTTT.